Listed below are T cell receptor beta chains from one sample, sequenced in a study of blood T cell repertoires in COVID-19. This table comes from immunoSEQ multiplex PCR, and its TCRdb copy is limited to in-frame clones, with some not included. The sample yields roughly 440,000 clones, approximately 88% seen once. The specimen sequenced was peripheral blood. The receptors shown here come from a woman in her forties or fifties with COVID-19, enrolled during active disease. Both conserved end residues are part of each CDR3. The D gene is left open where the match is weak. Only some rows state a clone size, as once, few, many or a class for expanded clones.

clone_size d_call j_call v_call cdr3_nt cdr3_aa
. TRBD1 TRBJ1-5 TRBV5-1 TGCGCCAGCAGCTTGGGGCCAGGGGGAAGGGGTCAGCCCCAGCATTTT CASSLGPGGRGQPQHF
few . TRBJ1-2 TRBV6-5 TGTGCCAGCAGGCCCTTTGGGACTACCTATGGCTACACCTTC CASRPFGTTYGYTF
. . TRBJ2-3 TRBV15 TGTGCCACCAGCAGAGATATGCTAAGCACAGATACGCAGTATTTT CATSRDMLSTDTQYF
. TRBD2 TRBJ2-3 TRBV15 TGTGCCACCAGCAGAGTGGGAGGGGTTGTCACAGATACGCAGTATTTT CATSRVGGVVTDTQYF
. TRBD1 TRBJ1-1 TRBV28 TGTGCCAGCACCAAAGGGGGACAGGGGCGCACTGAAGCTTTCTTT CASTKGGQGRTEAFF
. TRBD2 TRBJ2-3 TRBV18 TGTGCCAGCTCACCACCGCAGCGGGGCCCTACGCAGTATTTT CASSPPQRGPTQYF
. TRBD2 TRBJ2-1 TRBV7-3 TGTGCCAGCAGCCCCATCCGCGGGGGGGCGGACAATGAGCAGTTCTTC CASSPIRGGADNEQFF
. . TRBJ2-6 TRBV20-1 TGCAGTGCTAGTGAATACTCTGGGGCCAACGTCCTGACTTTC CSASEYSGANVLTF
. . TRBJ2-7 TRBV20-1 TGCAGTGCTAGTGAAGGGGGACCTTCCTACGAGCAGTACTTC CSASEGGPSYEQYF
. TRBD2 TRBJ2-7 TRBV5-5 TGTGCCAGCAGCCTCCCGGGGGGATCGTACGAGCAGTACTTC CASSLPGGSYEQYF
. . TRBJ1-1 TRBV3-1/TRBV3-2 TGTGCCAGCAGCCAAGTCGGGACTGAAGCTTTCTTT CASSQVGTEAFF
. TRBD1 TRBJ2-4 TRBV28 TGTGCCAGCAGTCCACCGGGACAGAACATTCAGTACTTC CASSPPGQNIQYF
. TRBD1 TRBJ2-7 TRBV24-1 TGTGCCACCAGTGCAGGGGGCTCCTACGAGCAGTACTTC CATSAGGSYEQYF
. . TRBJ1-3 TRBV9 TGTGCCAGCAGCCCCTTAACTCAAATCCCTGGAAACACCATATATTTT CASSPLTQIPGNTIYF
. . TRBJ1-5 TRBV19 TGTGCCAGTAGTATCGAGGAGAATCAGCCCCAGCATTTT CASSIEENQPQHF
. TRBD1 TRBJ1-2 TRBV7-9 TGTGCCAGCAGCGGATACCGGGACAGGGGGGCTGGCTACACCTTC CASSGYRDRGAGYTF
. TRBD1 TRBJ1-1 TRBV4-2 TGTGCCAGCAGCCTCAAAAGGGACAGGGCGGACACTGAAGCTTTCTTT CASSLKRDRADTEAFF
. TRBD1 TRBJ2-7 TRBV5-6 TGTGCCAGCAGCTCTAGCAATCCGGGACAGAGAAGGGAGCAGTACTTC CASSSSNPGQRREQYF
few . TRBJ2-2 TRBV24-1 TGTGCCACCAGTGAACCAGGGGTCCCCGGGGAGCTGTTTTTT CATSEPGVPGELFF
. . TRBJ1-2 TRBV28 TGTGCCAGCAGTTTCACCGGGACTCGGGGTGAAGGCTACACCTTC CASSFTGTRGEGYTF
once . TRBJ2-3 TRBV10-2 TGCGCCAGCAGTGACCCGGCGGGGACGCAGTATTTT CASSDPAGTQYF
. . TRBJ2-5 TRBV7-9 TGTGCCAGCAGCCAGGGGTCCGGGAAGAGGGAAGAGACCCAGTACTTC CASSQGSGKREETQYF
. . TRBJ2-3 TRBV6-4 TGTGCCAGCAGTGGACGGGACCCTTGGACAGTTAGCACAGATACGCAGTATTTT CASSGRDPWTVSTDTQYF
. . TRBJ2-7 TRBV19 TGTGCCAGTAGCGGCGCAGGGCGAGGTGGTTACGAGCAGTACTTC CASSGAGRGGYEQYF
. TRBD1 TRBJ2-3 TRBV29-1 TGCAGCGTTGAACCGGGGACAGGGTCCACAGATACGCAGTATTTT CSVEPGTGSTDTQYF
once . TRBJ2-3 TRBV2 TGTGCCAGCAGAGCCGGGACACTCAGCACAGATACGCAGTATTTT CASRAGTLSTDTQYF
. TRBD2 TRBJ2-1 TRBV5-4 TGTGCCAGCAGTTTCGAGCGGACTAGTGGGTTCTTC CASSFERTSGFF
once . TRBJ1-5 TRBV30 TGTGCCTGGAGTAAAGGGGATACTCAGCCCCAGCATTTT CAWSKGDTQPQHF
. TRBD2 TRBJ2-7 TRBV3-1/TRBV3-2 TGTGCCAGCAGCCAGGCGGGGGGGATAGGTTACGAGCAGTACTTC CASSQAGGIGYEQYF
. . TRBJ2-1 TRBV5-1 TGCGCCAGCAGCCCGGGGGAACCTCACAATGAGCAGTTCTTC CASSPGEPHNEQFF
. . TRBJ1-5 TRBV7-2 TGTGCCAGCAGCTTGGGGGGAGACCAGCCCCAGCATTTT CASSLGGDQPQHF
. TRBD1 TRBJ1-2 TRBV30 TGTGCCTGGAGTACAGGGGCTGGCTACACCTTC CAWSTGAGYTF
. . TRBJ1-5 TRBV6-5 TGTGCCAGCAGTCCCGACAGGAAAAATCAGCCCCAGCATTTT CASSPDRKNQPQHF
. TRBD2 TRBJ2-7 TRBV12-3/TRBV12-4 TGTGCCAGCAAACTAGCGGGGGGAGTAGAGCAGTACTTC CASKLAGGVEQYF
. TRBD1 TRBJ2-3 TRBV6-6 TGTGCCAGCAGTTACCCGACAGGGGGGGGCAATACGCAGTATTTT CASSYPTGGGNTQYF
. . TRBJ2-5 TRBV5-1 TGCGCCAGCAGCTTGGTGCGGGGGCGAAGTCGAGAGACCCAGTACTTC CASSLVRGRSRETQYF
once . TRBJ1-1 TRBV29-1 TGCAGCGTAGCCAGGGCCGGGGGGACTGAAGCTTTCTTT CSVARAGGTEAFF
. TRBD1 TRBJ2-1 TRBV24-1 TGTGCCACCAGTGATTCGGGACAGGGGAGGACGGGTGAGCAGTTCTTC CATSDSGQGRTGEQFF
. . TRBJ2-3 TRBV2 TGTGCCAGCAGTGGAAGACAGTTCACAGATACGCAGTATTTT CASSGRQFTDTQYF
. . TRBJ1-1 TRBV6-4 TGTGCCAGCAGTGAGGAGGGTGGTACTGAAGCTTTCTTT CASSEEGGTEAFF
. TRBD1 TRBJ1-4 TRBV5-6 TGTGCCAGCAGCCCTACGAGGCGCCCGACAGGGAGATATGAAAAACTGTTTTTT CASSPTRRPTGRYEKLFF
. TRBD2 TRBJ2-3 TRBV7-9 TGTGCCAGCAGCCCAGCGGGGGGGGCCGTCTATACGCAGTATTTT CASSPAGGAVYTQYF
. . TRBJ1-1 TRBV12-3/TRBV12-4 TGTGCCAGCGGCAACACTGAAGCTTTCTTT CASGNTEAFF
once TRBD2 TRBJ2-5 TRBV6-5 TGTGCCAGCAGTCGTAGCGGGGGGGCTTCAGAGACCCAGTACTTC CASSRSGGASETQYF
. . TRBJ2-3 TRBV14 TGTGCCAGCAGTGCTTTGGGGGGATTAACAGATACGCAGTATTTT CASSALGGLTDTQYF
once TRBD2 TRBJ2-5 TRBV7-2 TGTGCCAGCAGACGGCTAGCGGGGGAACAAGAGACCCAGTACTTC CASRRLAGEQETQYF
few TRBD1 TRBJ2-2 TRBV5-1 TGCGCCAGCAGCTTCGAGGGGGCCACCGGGGAGCTGTTTTTT CASSFEGATGELFF
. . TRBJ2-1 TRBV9 TGTGCCAGCACCACAGGGGGAGGGGGCATTGGCAATGAGCAGTTCTTC CASTTGGGGIGNEQFF
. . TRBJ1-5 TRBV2 TGTGCCAGCAGTGGAAAGGGAGGATATCAGCCCCAGCATTTT CASSGKGGYQPQHF
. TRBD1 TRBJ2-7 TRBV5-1 TGCGCCAGCAGCCTGGGGACAGTGGACGAGCAGTACTTC CASSLGTVDEQYF
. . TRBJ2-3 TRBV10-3 TGTGCCATCCAGGAGGACGGGCTTGTAGATACGCAGTATTTT CAIQEDGLVDTQYF
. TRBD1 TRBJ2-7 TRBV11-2 TGTGCCAGCAGCTTAGGGACAGGGGGCTACGAGCAGTACTTC CASSLGTGGYEQYF
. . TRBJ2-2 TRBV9 TGTGCCAGCAGCTCACCGGCCGGGGAGCTGTTTTTT CASSSPAGELFF
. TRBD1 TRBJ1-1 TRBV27 TGTGCCAGCAGTTTACTCGACAGGGTGGGCACTGAAGCTTTCTTT CASSLLDRVGTEAFF
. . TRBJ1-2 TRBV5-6 TGTGCCAGCAGCCCGGGGATCGCTAACTATGGCTACACCTTC CASSPGIANYGYTF
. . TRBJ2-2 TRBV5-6 TGTGCCAGCAGCTTAGGTAGGAGGAGCGGGGAGCTGTTTTTT CASSLGRRSGELFF
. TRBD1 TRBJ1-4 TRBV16 TGTGCCAGCAGCCATCAGGGACAGGAGATATCAACTAATGAAAAACTGTTTTTT CASSHQGQEISTNEKLFF